One and the same sample provided the 5 T cell receptor beta chains below, sequenced in a study of vaccination and CD4 T cells after COVID-19 (dated by TCRdb to between 2021 and 2023). Their recognized antigens are unknown. The label giving this sample's treatment or condition can be read as: roughly nine-day PBMC culture with coronavirus spike peptide pools or control peptides (ViraFEST assay). Receptor libraries were prepared by PCR. Sequenced using an Illumina iSeq 100. At the Johns Hopkins FTIC core, DNA from the cultured CD4+ T cells underwent TCR sequencing with the Oncomine TCR Beta short-read assay. TCRdb handled the public reads itself, with Q25 trimming in fastp and clone calling in MiXCR, and kept productive beta chains. Each CDR3 protein appears once, grouped with its most common genes and DNA. The sample profile shows about 26,000 distinct CDR3 sequences; about 40% of them were found once. The top ten clones comprise roughly 10% of the sample.

Sequencing was performed on CD4+ T cells from blood, cultured in vitro. Receptors originate from a human donor who had recovered from COVID-19.

This clonotype was observed a few times. This sequence joins TRBV2 and TRBJ1-2; the D is unclear. With 6 bases removed from V and 1 base from J, the gap between germline ends came to 12 bases. Germline V gene lookup returns CDR1 SNHLY and CDR2 FYNNEI. The CDR3 extends over 14 amino acids. The CDR3 sequence: CASSMDRGNYGYTF. The CDR3 DNA is TGTGCCAGCAGCATGGACCGAGGTAACTATGGCTACACCTTC.

The chain combines TRBV7-9 with TRBJ2-4, with D possibly being TRBD1 (6 bases). Germline loops: CDR1 SEHNR, CDR2 FQNEAQ (reference sequence). Trimming took 1 base from V and 0 from J, leaving 16 bases between them. CDR3 length: 18 residues. CDR3 sequence reads: CASSLGGQGILAKNIQYF. CDR3 bases: TGTGCCAGCAGCTTAGGGGGGCAGGGGATATTAGCCAAAAACATTCAGTACTTC.

To note about this clonotype: Relative to the germline gene, one junction end is altered; a read error may explain this. The rearrangement uses TRBV20-1 and TRBJ1-5; D possibly corresponds to TRBD1 (6 bases). CDR3 length equals 16 residues. Germline values: CDR1 DFQATT, CDR2 SNEGSKA (reference sequence). The CDR3 coding sequence is TGCAGTACTAGTCCCGTTACAGGGTATGGCAATCAGCCCCAGCATTTT. It codes for CSTSPVTGYGNQPQHF.

The CDR3 DNA sequence: TGTGCCAGCAGTTTAGTCCGGGACAGGGCGTCGGCCCAGCATTTT. Protein sequence: CASSLVRDRASAQHF. The V call is TRBV12-3 or TRBV12-4, the J call TRBJ1-5, with 9 bases lining up with TRBD1. The ends lost 1 base at V and 11 bases at J; junction bases unmatched: 9. The length of the CDR3 is 15 residues.

V is TRBV20-1 and J is TRBJ1-2, with D possibly TRBD1 on 5 matching bases. The CDR3 is 15 residues long. Trimming took 0 bases from V and 4 from J, leaving 15 bases between them. CDR1 DFQATT and CDR2 SNEGSKA come from the germline V gene (reference sequence). The CDR3 sequence is CSARDSYGGSYGYTF. The CDR3, as DNA: TGCAGTGCTAGAGATTCCTACGGGGGTTCCTATGGCTACACCTTC.